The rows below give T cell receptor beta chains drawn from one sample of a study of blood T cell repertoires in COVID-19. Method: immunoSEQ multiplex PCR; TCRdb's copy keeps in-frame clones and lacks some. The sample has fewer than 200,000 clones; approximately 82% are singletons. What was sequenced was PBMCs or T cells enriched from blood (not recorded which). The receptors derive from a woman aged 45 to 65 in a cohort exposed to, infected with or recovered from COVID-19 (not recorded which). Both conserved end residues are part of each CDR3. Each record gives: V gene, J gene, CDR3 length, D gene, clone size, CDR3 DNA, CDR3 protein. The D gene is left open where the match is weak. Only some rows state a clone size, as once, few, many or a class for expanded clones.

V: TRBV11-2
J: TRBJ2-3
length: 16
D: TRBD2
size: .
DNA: TGTGCCAGCAGCTTAAATGGGGCGGGAGGGCAAGATACGCAGTATTTT
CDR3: CASSLNGAGGQDTQYF

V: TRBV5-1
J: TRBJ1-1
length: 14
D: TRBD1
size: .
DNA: TGCGCCAGCAGCCCTAACAGGGACAGGACTGAAGCTTTCTTT
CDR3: CASSPNRDRTEAFF

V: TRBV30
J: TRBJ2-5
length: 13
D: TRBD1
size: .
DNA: TGTGCCTGGAGTGGACAGGGGTGGGAGACCCAGTACTTC
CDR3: CAWSGQGWETQYF

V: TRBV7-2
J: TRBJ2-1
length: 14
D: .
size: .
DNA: TGTGCCAGCAGCGCCGTTAAGTCAGGGTCGGAGCAGTTCTTC
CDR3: CASSAVKSGSEQFF

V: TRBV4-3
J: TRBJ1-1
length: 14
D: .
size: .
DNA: TGCGCCAGCAGCCAAGTGCAAACGGCGGCTGAAGCTTTCTTT
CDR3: CASSQVQTAAEAFF

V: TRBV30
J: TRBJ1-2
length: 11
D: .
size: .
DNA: TGTGCCTGGAGTGATGGAGAGGGCTACACCTTC
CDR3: CAWSDGEGYTF

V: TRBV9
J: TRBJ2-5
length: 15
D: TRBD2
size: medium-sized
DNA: TGTGCCAGCAGCGTAACGGCGGGGGTGGCGGAGACCCAGTACTTC
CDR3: CASSVTAGVAETQYF

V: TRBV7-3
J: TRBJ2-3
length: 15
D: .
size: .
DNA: TGTGCCAGCAGCCAAATGGGACTGCTCACAGATACGCAGTATTTT
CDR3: CASSQMGLLTDTQYF

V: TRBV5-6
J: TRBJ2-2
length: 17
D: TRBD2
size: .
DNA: TGTGCCAGCAGCAGGGGACTAGCGGGAGGTAACACCGGGGAGCTGTTTTTT
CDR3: CASSRGLAGGNTGELFF

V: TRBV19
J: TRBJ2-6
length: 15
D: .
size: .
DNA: TGTGCCAGTAGTACCCCGCGCTCTGGGGCCAACGTCCTGACTTTC
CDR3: CASSTPRSGANVLTF

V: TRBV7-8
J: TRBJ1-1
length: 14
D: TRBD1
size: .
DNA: TGTGCCAGCAGCTCCGGACAGGGTCACACTGAAGCTTTCTTT
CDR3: CASSSGQGHTEAFF

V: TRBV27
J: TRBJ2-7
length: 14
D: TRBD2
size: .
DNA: TGTGCCAGCAGTTCCCCGGGACTAGCCGACGAGCAGTACTTC
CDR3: CASSSPGLADEQYF

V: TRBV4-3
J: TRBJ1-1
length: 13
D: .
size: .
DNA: TGCGCCAGCAGCCAAGATCGGAGGGATGAAGCTTTCTTT
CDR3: CASSQDRRDEAFF

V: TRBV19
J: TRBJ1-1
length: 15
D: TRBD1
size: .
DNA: TGTGCCAGTAGTATAGCCAGACAGGGGCGTAGTGAAGCTTTCTTT
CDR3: CASSIARQGRSEAFF

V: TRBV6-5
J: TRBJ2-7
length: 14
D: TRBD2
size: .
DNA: TGTGCCAGCAGTCGCGGGGGGTCGGACTACGAGCAGTACTTC
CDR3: CASSRGGSDYEQYF

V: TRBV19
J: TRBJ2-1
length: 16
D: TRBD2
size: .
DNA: TGTGCCACAGGCGAAACGGGACTAGCGGGAGAGGATGAGCAGTTCTTC
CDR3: CATGETGLAGEDEQFF

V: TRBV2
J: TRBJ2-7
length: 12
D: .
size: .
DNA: TGTGCCAGCAGTGTGCTTCAGTACGAGCAGTACTTC
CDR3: CASSVLQYEQYF

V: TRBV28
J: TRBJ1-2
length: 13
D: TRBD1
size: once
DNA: TGTGCCAGCTACTCCGGGACAGACTATGGCTACACCTTC
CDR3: CASYSGTDYGYTF

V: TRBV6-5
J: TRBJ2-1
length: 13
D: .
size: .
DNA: TGTGCCAGCATTGGCACATCCTACAATGAGCAGTTCTTC
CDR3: CASIGTSYNEQFF

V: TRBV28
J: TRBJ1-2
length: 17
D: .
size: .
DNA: TGTGCCAGCAGCTCTCCCGGCCGGAGGAAGACTAACTATGGCTACACCTTC
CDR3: CASSSPGRRKTNYGYTF

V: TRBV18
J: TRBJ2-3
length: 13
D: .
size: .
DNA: TGTGCCAGCTCCCCGGGTCGCGCAGATACGCAGTATTTT
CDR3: CASSPGRADTQYF

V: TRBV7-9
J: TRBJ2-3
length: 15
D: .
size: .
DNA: TGTGCCAGCAGCTTACGTAGTACTAGCACAGATACGCAGTATTTT
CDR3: CASSLRSTSTDTQYF

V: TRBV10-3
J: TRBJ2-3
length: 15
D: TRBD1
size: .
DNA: TGTGCCATCAGTGAACAGGGGGAAAACACAGATACGCAGTATTTT
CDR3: CAISEQGENTDTQYF

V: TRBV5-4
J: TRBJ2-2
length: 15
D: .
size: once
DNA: TGTGCCAGCAGCTTGGCGGGAACGAACACCGGGGAGCTGTTTTTT
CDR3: CASSLAGTNTGELFF

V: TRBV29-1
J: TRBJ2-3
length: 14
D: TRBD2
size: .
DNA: TGCAGCGTTGTGGTCGGGGGGATCACAGATACGCAGTATTTT
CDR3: CSVVVGGITDTQYF

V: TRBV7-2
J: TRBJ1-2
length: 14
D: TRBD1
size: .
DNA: TGTGCCAGCAGCCTCTATCGACAGGGAGAGGGCTACACCTTC
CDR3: CASSLYRQGEGYTF

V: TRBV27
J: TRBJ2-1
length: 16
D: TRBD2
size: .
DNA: TGTGCCAGCAGTTCCCGACTAGCGGGAGGGCCGGCTGAGCAGTTCTTC
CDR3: CASSSRLAGGPAEQFF

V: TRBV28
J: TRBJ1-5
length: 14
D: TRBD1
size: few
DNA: TGTGCCAGCAGTTCCGGGACAGGGTATCAGCCCCAGCATTTT
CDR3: CASSSGTGYQPQHF

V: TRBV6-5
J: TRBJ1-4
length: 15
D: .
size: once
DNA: TGTGCCAGCAGTTACGGGCAGGGTGTTAATGAAAAACTGTTTTTT
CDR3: CASSYGQGVNEKLFF

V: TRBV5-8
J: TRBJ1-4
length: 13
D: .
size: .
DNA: TGTGCCAGCAGCACCCGAGCTAATGAAAAACTGTTTTTT
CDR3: CASSTRANEKLFF

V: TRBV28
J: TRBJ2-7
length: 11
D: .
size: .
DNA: TGTGCCAGCAGTTTACGGGGGGAGCAGTACTTC
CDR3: CASSLRGEQYF

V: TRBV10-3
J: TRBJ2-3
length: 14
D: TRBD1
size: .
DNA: TGTGCCATCAGGGACAGGGAGGTGACAGATACGCAGTATTTT
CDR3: CAIRDREVTDTQYF

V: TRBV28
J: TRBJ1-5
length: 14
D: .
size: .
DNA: TGTGCCAGCACCTCAAACAGGGTGAATCAGCCCCAGCATTTT
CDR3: CASTSNRVNQPQHF

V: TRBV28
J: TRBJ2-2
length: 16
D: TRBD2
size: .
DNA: TGTGCCAGCAGTACCTCTAGCGGGAGGGGAATCGGGGAGCTGTTTTTT
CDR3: CASSTSSGRGIGELFF

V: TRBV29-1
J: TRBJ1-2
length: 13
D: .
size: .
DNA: TGCAGCGTTGAAGAACAGCTCAACTATGGCTACACCTTC
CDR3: CSVEEQLNYGYTF

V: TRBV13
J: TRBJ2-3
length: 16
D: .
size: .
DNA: TGTGCCAGCAAGATATACGGAGGTGTTAGCACAGATACGCAGTATTTT
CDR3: CASKIYGGVSTDTQYF

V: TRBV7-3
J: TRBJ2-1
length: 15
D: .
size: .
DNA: TGTGCCAGCAGCCCCCTCGGGGGACCGTACAATGAGCAGTTCTTC
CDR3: CASSPLGGPYNEQFF